This T cell receptor beta chain was retrieved from a study of cytomegalovirus exposure and HLA in healthy donors. In the study overall: Of 300 to 500 genotyped donors, around 86% grouped in the Caucasian-associated ancestry cluster.

A multiplex PCR was run with 60 Vbeta primers and 13 Jbeta primers. The repertoire was sequenced with immunoSEQ multiplex PCR; TCRdb's copy has only in-frame clones and lacks some. Of 75,000 to 95,000 clones in the sample, approximately 60% were seen once. Study-wide results and limits: Many donors shared some public TCRs, even though most TCR sequences were rare. It has been reported that TCR beta sequences accurately predicted the HLA-A and HLA-B alleles of most subjects. Later analysis identified a missense DCLRE1C variant that was linked to TCR beta V- and J-gene trimming.

Remarks on this clone: Antigen: not known.

Germline CDR1 and CDR2: SEHNR and FQNEAQ (reference sequence). The CDR3 is 11 residues long. Trimming removed 2 bases from V and 6 bases from J, with 4 bases in between. The sequenced sample consisted of PBMCs. This TCR came from a woman between 45 and 65 years old in good health and CMV-seropositive. The V gene is TRBV7-9, the J gene TRBJ1-1; no clear D. The DNA for the CDR3 is TGTGCCAGCAGCTTAACATCTGAAGCTTTCTTT. Its translation: CASSLTSEAFF.